The TCR beta chain described here comes from a study of T cell responses to AZD1222 COVID-19 vaccine. Study-wide points: The span of vaccine-associated CD4 TCRs extended across spike, with dominance at 160-218 and 743-854. Variant regions that are unmutated are reportedly the target of nearly half of spike-specific TCRs.

V was trimmed by 2 bases and J by 7 bases, leaving 10 bases between them. This CDR3 has 13 amino acids. CDR1 and CDR2 from the germline V gene are SGHTA and FQGNSA. To note about this clone: Its antigen is as yet unknown.

TCRdb's table, derived via immunoSEQ multiplex PCR, lists solely in-frame clones and lacks some. The data contain approximately 110,000 clones, around nine tenths of them singletons. The origin of this receptor is an adult in good health. Specimen: peripheral blood, collected on day 0 of AZD1222 vaccination. The gene calls are TRBV7-2 and TRBJ2-3; D remains ambiguous. For the CDR3, the DNA is TGTGCCAGCAGCTTAAGTCGTCTTTATACGCAGTATTTT. This encodes CASSLSRLYTQYF. The full variable domain, in which reference TRBV7-2 and TRBJ2-3 provide the parts outside the CDR3, is GAGVSQSPSNKVTEKGKDVELRCDPISGHTALYWYRQSLGQGLEFLIYFQGNSAPDKSGLPSDRFSAERTGGSVSTLTIQRTQQEDSAVYLCASSLSRLYTQYFGPGTRLTVL.